The sequence of this T cell receptor (beta chain) was determined in a study of blood T cell repertoires in COVID-19. Study-level background: T cells, B-cell-depleted T cells, or PBMCs supplied cDNA or gDNA.

The CDR3 covers 15 residues. V trimming: 7 bases; J trimming: 6 bases; junction bases outside the gene matches: 12. The germline V gene encodes CDR1 MNHEY and CDR2 SVGAGI. Per the authors' pipeline: Nucleated cell counts were estimated from reference gene primer amplification. Produced via immunoSEQ multiplex PCR; TCRdb's table is partial and in-frame only. V, J and clone size derive from that table, while D and trimming were established from the DNA sequence. Of 98,000 or so clones listed, around 85% are singletons. The clonotype comes from a woman of 80 years or more with active or convalescent COVID-19. What was sequenced was peripheral blood. V gene TRBV6-5 combines with J gene TRBJ1-2; TRBD1 aligns across 9 bases. The CDR3 DNA follows: TGTGCCAGCACTAGACCCGGGACAGGGCAAGATGGCTACACCTTC. Translated: CASTRPGTGQDGYTF.